This T cell receptor beta chain is drawn from a study of molecular identifiers for immune sequencing clone quantification. Overall study findings and caveats: Single-cell amounts of spiked Jurkat TCR RNA were reportedly detectable among about 960,000 naive cells.

This clonotype appeared many times. Its cognate antigen is unknown. Naive CD8 T cells were picked out by sorting for CD8+CD4-CCR7+CD45RA+. The CDR3 has 10 amino acids. Per the germline V gene, CDR1 is MNHNS and CDR2 is SASEGT. The V gene lost 10 bases and the J gene lost 1 base, with 4 bases spanning the gap. TCRdb fed the PCR reads into MiXCR, producing one record per CDR3 protein. The sample includes about 320,000 distinct CDR3 sequences, about a fifth of them seen just once. The chain uses TRBV6-1 and TRBJ1-1; D is uncertain. This receptor was identified in a human donor in good health. Some libraries in this study had Jurkat cell RNA spiked in. The sequencing input was naive CD8+ T cells from blood, with Jurkat cell RNA spiked in. The subset: FACS-sorted CD8+CD4-CCR7+CD45RA+ naive T cells. CDR3: CATRNTEAFF. Here the CDR3 DNA reads TGTGCCACCAGGAACACTGAAGCTTTCTTT.